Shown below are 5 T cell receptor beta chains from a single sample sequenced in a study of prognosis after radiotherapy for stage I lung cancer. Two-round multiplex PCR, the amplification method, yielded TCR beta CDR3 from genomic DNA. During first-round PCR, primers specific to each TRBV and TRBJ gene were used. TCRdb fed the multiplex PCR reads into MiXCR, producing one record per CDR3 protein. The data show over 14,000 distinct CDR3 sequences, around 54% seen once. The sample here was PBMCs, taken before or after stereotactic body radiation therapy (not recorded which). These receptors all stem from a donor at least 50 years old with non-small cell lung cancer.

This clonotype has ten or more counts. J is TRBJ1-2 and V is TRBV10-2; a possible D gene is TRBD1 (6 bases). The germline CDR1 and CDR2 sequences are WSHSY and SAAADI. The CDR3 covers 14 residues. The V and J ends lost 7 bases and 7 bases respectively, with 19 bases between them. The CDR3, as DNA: TGCGCCAGCAAGGGGGGGGGCCGTTTTTCTGGCTACACCTTC. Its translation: CASKGGGRFSGYTF.

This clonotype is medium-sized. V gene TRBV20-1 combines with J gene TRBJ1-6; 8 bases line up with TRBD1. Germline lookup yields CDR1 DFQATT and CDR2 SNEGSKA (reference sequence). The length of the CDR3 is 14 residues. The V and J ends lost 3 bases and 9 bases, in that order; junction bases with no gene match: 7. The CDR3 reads CSASIPGGFSPLHF. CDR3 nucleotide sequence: TGCAGTGCTAGTATTCCAGGGGGCTTTTCACCCCTCCACTTT.

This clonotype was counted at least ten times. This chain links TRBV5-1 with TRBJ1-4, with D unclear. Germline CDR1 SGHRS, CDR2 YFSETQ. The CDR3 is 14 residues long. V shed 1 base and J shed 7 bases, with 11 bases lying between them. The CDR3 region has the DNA TGCGCCAGCAGCTTGACAAGATGGTCTGAAAAACTGTTTTTT. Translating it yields CASSLTRWSEKLFF.

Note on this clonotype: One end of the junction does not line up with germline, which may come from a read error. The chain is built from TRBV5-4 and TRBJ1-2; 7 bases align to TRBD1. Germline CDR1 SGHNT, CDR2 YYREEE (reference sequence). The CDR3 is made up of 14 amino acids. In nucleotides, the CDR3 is TGTGCCAACAGCAAGGGACAGCTTAACTATGGCTACACCTTC. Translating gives CANSKGQLNYGYTF.

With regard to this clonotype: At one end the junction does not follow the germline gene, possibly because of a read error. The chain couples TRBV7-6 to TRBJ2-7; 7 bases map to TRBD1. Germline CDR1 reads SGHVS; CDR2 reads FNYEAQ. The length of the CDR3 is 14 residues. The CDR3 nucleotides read TGTGCCAGCAGCTTTGCCGGGACAGCCTACGAGCAGCACTTC. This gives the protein CASSFAGTAYEQHF. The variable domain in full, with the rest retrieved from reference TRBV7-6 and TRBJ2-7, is GAGVSQSPRYKVTKRGQDVALRCDPISGHVSLYWYRQALGQGPEFLTYFNYEAQQDKSGLPNDRFSAERPEGSISTLTIQRTEQRDSAMYRCASSFAGTAYEQHFGPGTRLTVT.